Given below is one TCR beta chain in context. It lacks a known antigen. No base quality information exists; no much larger clone differs at one position. Based on the germline V gene, the CDR1 and CDR2 sequences are MDHEN and SYDVKM. Compared with germline, V lacks 6 bases and J lacks 1 base; bases without a gene match: 5. From its cysteine to its phenylalanine, the CDR3 spans 15 amino acids. The sequence is cut down to CDR3 DNA, 45 bases in frame from base 1. The data were taken from a study of cytomegalovirus exposure and HLA in healthy donors (dated by TCRdb to 2016 to 2017). General notes on the study: An earlier analysis of approximately 600 of the donors reported about 290 Gb of sequence data and 100 million to 140 million unique TCR beta sequences from about 180 million T cells. An early release covering about 600 HLA-typed donors comprised approximately 290 gigabases of sequencing data and around 86 million unique TCR sequences. Among the roughly 390 genotyped donors, 75% to 90% belonged to the genetic ancestry cluster associated with self-reported Caucasian donors. The aim of the study was to test whether cataloging public T cell receptors could identify signatures of past pathogen exposure. The study used immunosequencing to profile the T cell repertoires of hundreds of subjects and linked those repertoires to cytomegalovirus serostatus. Besides the first cohort of more than 650 subjects, a separate validation cohort made up of 90 to 150 different subjects was used. To predict cytomegalovirus infection status, the study combined high-throughput TCR immunosequencing, statistical association of individual TCRs with disease status, and machine learning. A later analysis re-analyzed previously published TCR beta repertoires from 666 donors and added high-resolution HLA genotyping to study TCR occurrence patterns. The later analysis used no new phenotypic data to find candidate immune exposures, relying instead on TCR beta sequences and their occurrence across donors. In an earlier analysis of around 540 of the donors, high-throughput TCR beta sequencing was used to judge whether each TCR beta V gene segment behaved as functional or pseudogenic. Donor age, sex, ethnicity and CMV serostatus were collected together with the repertoire data. Genome-wide SNP genotypes for about 65% of the roughly 700 donors were used in a later genetic analysis, which treated that subset as a discovery cohort. All discovery cohort repertoires had been generated on a single sequencing platform. HLA typing covered class I and class II loci at four-digit resolution. The number of donors typed differed by locus, with about 629-630 for A, B, C, DRB1 and DQB1, 522 for DQA1, 600 to 610 for DPA1, and around 450 for DPB1. Several DR-DQ haplotypes were handled as single units for association and clustering because linkage in the cohort was strong. Among about 400 genotyped donors of the cohort, an average of approximately 220,000 unique TCR beta nucleotide sequences was sequenced per donor, of which about 18% were non-productive. What the authors observed across the whole study: Three of the identified cytomegalovirus-associated TCR beta chains were confirmed in vitro to be specific for cytomegalovirus antigens. Some 15 rarely observed V segments, including chromosome 9 orphons, were excluded from the earlier analysis of 550 to 700 of the donors because counts were too low. Immune exposure information for the cohort was limited to CMV serostatus. The study gave a list of around 170 TCR beta chains associated with cytomegalovirus. It was suggested by the authors that the approach could potentially be generalized to other disease states and immunological phenotypes. Most TCR sequences were observed very rarely across donors, whereas some public TCRs were present in many individuals. The presence/absence analyses assumed that sequencing depth was roughly uniform across donors, and that assumption may not be true. A further reported finding was that TCR beta sequences accurately predicted the HLA-A and HLA-B alleles for most subjects in the first cohort. In a later analysis, HLA-associated TCR beta chains were found to be more clonally expanded and to have lower generation probabilities than equally common non-associated chains. Because HLA typing was missing for some donors at each locus, association tests included only the typed subset. According to a later genetic analysis, donors in an Asian-associated ancestry cluster had fewer N-insertions in productive TCRs than the approximately 670-donor mean. V-gene and J-gene trimming of TCR beta chains was associated with a missense DCLRE1C variant in a later genetic analysis, and the association was replicated in an independent cohort. Several of the top co-occurrence clusters appeared to be linked to parvovirus B19, influenza, CMV and Epstein-Barr virus, according to a later analysis. Cytomegalovirus status was reported to be diagnosed by the classifier with high specificity and sensitivity in both the original and validation cohorts. Correlated functional status among segregating V segments might be attributable to linkage disequilibrium, but an unknown experimental factor could not be ruled out. A later analysis associated 15,000 to 20,000 TCR beta sequences with specific HLA alleles at a false discovery rate of 0.05. A cluster of highly shared sequence variants was judged likely to represent a technical artifact of the sequencing pipeline. A later analysis found that TCR association rates varied across HLA loci, with DRB1 alleles showing the most associated TCRs and HLA-C alleles the fewest. In an earlier analysis of under 600 of the donors, most TCR beta V segments were observed in productive rearrangements about 90% or about 30% of the time, broadly matching IMGT annotations. According to a later analysis, most CMV-associated TCR beta chains appeared to be HLA-restricted, and the HLA associations seemed to be driven largely by CMV exposure. The 87-base-pair reads could not distinguish some IMGT-functional V segments, including TRBV6-2 and TRBV6-3, so those segments were excluded. When HLA alleles, especially DR and DQ, strongly co-occurred, attributing TCR associations to individual alleles was difficult. Only TCR beta chains were sequenced in this cohort, and the absence of alpha or paired-chain data limited detectable features.

The cohort consisted of hundreds of healthy bone marrow donors. Cohort members were all nominally healthy when sampled, although unrecorded immune exposures were likely present. The donor tested CMV seropositive, placing the donor among the 250 to 300 seropositive members of the cohort. A peripheral blood sample was collected from each donor, and TCR beta sequencing was performed on peripheral blood mononuclear cells. The Qiagen DNeasy Blood Extraction Kit was used to extract genomic DNA from the blood cell samples. The library was obtained by the immunoSEQ multiplex PCR assay. A mixture of 60 forward primers for TCR Vbeta segments and 13 reverse primers for TCR Jbeta segments was used in the multiplex PCR. A multiplex PCR assay on genomic DNA amplified the CDR3 region of rearranged TCR beta genes. On the Illumina HiSeq System, the amplified TCR beta libraries were sequenced as 87-base-pair reads. In the paper's pipeline: A later analysis tallied 70 million to 100 million unique TCR beta chains across the 666 repertoires, and roughly 11 million of those chains were shared by two or more donors. To remove PCR and sequencing errors, raw reads were error-corrected and collapsed into unique sequences using a nearest-neighbor algorithm that merged closely related sequences. V, D and J gene segments were assigned by aligning CDR3 sequences to IMGT reference sequences. For a sequence to be retained, a match of at least six nucleotides to both a V gene segment and a J gene segment was required. A rearrangement counted as productive if the CDR3 had no stop codons and remained in frame with V and J, and every other rearrangement counted as non-productive. CDR3 was defined according to IMGT convention as the region running from the second conserved V-encoded cysteine to the conserved J-encoded phenylalanine. In an earlier analysis of more than 550 of the donors, sequences lacking an unambiguous match to a single V gene segment were excluded. An earlier analysis of a few hundred of the donors classified V segments as functional when productive rearrangements were above 56.7% and as segregating when the standard deviation between donors was above 5%. To diagnose cytomegalovirus status from the catalog of TCR beta chain sequences, a statistical classification framework was built. A later analysis assigned V and J genes by comparing TCR nucleotide sequences with IMGT/GENE-DB human TR gene sequences. A later analysis assigned CDR3 sequences and most-parsimonious VDJ recombination scenarios with the TCRdist pipeline. In a later analysis, each TCR beta chain was defined by its CDR3 amino acid sequence together with its V-gene family, and reads lacking a unique V-gene family were excluded. In a later analysis, 450 to 600 highly shared, low-generation-probability nucleotide sequences were removed to address suspected cross-contamination and a sequencing artifact. For each public chain, a later analysis derived a clonal expansion index from normalized ranks of inferred template counts within each repertoire. In a later analysis, generation probabilities were computed using a VDJ recombination model fitted to out-of-frame rearrangements, and the results were checked against IGoR. A later analysis scored TCR-TCR, TCR-HLA and TCR-CMV co-occurrence with hypergeometric tests, applying a repertoire-size bias correction to TCR pairs. A later analysis estimated false discovery rates by permuting HLA or CMV assignments 20 times. A later analysis grouped co-occurring TCRs with DBSCAN, adding TCRdist sequence similarity when clustering within HLA-allele-positive subsets. Repertoires with fewer than 30,000 or more than 120,000 public chains, plus five repertoires with anomalous nucleotide sharing, were excluded from co-occurrence clustering. TCRdb limited this immuneACCESS table to in-frame rearrangements with V and J called. A share of clones is missing; checked studies link under half to unresolved V genes, and the rest is unexplained. D and trimming were read from the DNA, whereas the V and J calls and clone size are those reported in that table. The sample contains over 150,000 clones, roughly three quarters of them found a single time. Roughly 13% of the sample goes to the ten largest clones.

Sample: PBMCs. Recombination joined TRBV28 with TRBJ1-4, with 7 bases in between that match TRBD1. The source is a man aged 25-45 years in good health and CMV-seropositive. In nucleotides, the sequence is TGTGCCAGCAGGAATACAGGGGAAACTAATGAAAAACTGTTTTTT. Translated, this gives CASRNTGETNEKLFF.